Each of the 28 T cell receptor beta chains below was sequenced from the same sample in a study of blood T cell repertoires in COVID-19. Generated by immunoSEQ multiplex PCR, the TCRdb table keeps only in-frame clones and is missing some. The table records roughly 280,000 clones, around 80% of them present only once. Sequencing used peripheral blood. These receptors were collected from a man between 60 and 70 years old with acute or convalescent COVID-19.

The V gene is TRBV29-1, the J gene TRBJ1-1; D gene ambiguous. The V gene's germline CDR1 is SQVTM and CDR2 ANQGSEA. The V end was cut by 0 bases, the J end by 5 bases, with 7 bases between. This CDR3 has 12 amino acids. The CDR3: CSVEEAKTEAFF. In nucleotides, the CDR3 is TGCAGCGTTGAAGAAGCCAAGACTGAAGCTTTCTTT.

The chain recombines TRBV3-1 (or the pseudogene TRBV3-2) with TRBJ2-3, with 10 bases identical to TRBD2. Germline loops: CDR1 LGHDT, CDR2 YNNKEL (reference sequence). Trimming cost V 1 base and J 4 bases; bases outside gene matches: 5. The length of the CDR3 is 16 residues. The DNA for the CDR3 is TGTGCCAGCAGCCAAGGGGTTAGCGGGGGGTCAGATACGCAGTATTTT. Amino acid sequence: CASSQGVSGGSDTQYF.

V gene TRBV6-5 combines with J gene TRBJ1-2; 9 positions match TRBD1. Germline V gene sequence: CDR1 MNHEY, CDR2 SVGAGI. The CDR3 covers 15 residues. V lost 2 bases to trimming and J lost 2 bases; unmatched junction nucleotides: 3. The CDR3 DNA reads TGTGCCAGCAGTTACGTAGGGACAGGGAACTATGGCTACACCTTC. Its translation: CASSYVGTGNYGYTF.

This sequence joins TRBV29-1 and TRBJ2-1; weak D call: TRBD2 (7 bases). The CDR3 has 13 residues. The germline V and J ends were trimmed by 4 bases and 4 bases, with 11 bases remaining between them. The germline V gene has CDR1 SQVTM and CDR2 ANQGSEA. This chain's CDR3 is CSVVGGAYNEQFF. Written as DNA, the CDR3 is TGCAGCGTTGTAGGGGGGGCTTACAATGAGCAGTTCTTC.

The chain joins TRBV7-3 to TRBJ2-2; 7 bases map to TRBD2. This CDR3 comprises 16 residues. Germline V gene data show CDR1 as SGHTA and CDR2 as FQGTGA. The V and J ends lost 5 bases and 2 bases, in that order; junction bases with no gene match: 8. The CDR3 region is CASSPSPGGNTGELFF. The CDR3 DNA sequence: TGTGCCAGCAGCCCAAGTCCGGGGGGAAACACCGGGGAGCTGTTTTTT.

The CDR3 here is CASSLIPTSGYVNYEQYF. The CDR3 DNA reads as TGTGCCAGCAGCTTAATTCCGACTAGCGGGTACGTAAACTACGAGCAGTACTTC. The chain combines TRBV7-3 with TRBJ2-7; 10 bases align to TRBD2. CDR3 length: 18 amino acids. J gave up 3 bases and V 1 base, and 12 bases lay outside the gene matches. Germline assignment: CDR1 SGHTA and CDR2 FQGTGA.

The chain uses TRBV2 and TRBJ1-2, with TRBD1 matching 9 bases. The trim removed 2 bases at V and 10 bases at J, leaving 11 bases unmatched. CDR3 length: 15 residues. Germline CDR1 is SNHLY and CDR2 is FYNNEI. The CDR3 coding sequence is TGTGCCAGCAGTGAAATAAAGGGACAGGGACGATCCTACACCTTC. It specifies CASSEIKGQGRSYTF.

V gene TRBV24-1 combines with J gene TRBJ2-1; 7 bases are a match to TRBD1. V shed 0 bases, J shed 8 bases, and the junction held 6 bases outside the gene matches. Germline-derived CDR1 and CDR2 are KGHDR and SFDVKD. CDR3 size: 15 residues. The CDR3 region has the DNA TGTGCCACCAGTGATTTGAGTACAGGGGTGGATGAGCAGTTCTTC. This translates into CATSDLSTGVDEQFF.

The chain is built from TRBV6-4 and TRBJ2-7, with D tentatively TRBD2 (6 bases). This CDR3 spans 12 amino acids. Germline V gene sequence: CDR1 MRHNA, CDR2 SNTAGT. V was clipped by 8 bases and J by 3 bases, with 11 bases between them. In DNA, the CDR3 is TGTGCCAGCCGGGACTCCTACTACGAGCAGTACTTC. Residues: CASRDSYYEQYF.

The J gene is TRBJ2-5, the V gene TRBV10-3; 7 nucleotides match TRBD2. V shed 10 bases, J shed 5 bases, and the junction held 16 bases outside the gene matches. CDR1 and CDR2 (germline): ENHRY, SYGVKD. The CDR3 contains 15 residues. CDR3 nucleotides: TGTGCCACCGGGGTCCAGCGGGGCGGGAAGGAGACCCAGTACTTC. Its protein is CATGVQRGGKETQYF.

The rearrangement uses TRBV7-8 and TRBJ2-2; TRBD2 agrees at 7 bases. The CDR3 runs to 17 residues. The germline gives CDR1 SGHVS, CDR2 FQNEAQ. With V trimmed by 1 base and J by 3 bases, 8 bases remained unmatched. The DNA for the CDR3 is TGTGCCAGCAGCTTAGTGCGGCTAGCGGTCCACACCGGGGAGCTGTTTTTT. This encodes CASSLVRLAVHTGELFF.

The rearrangement links TRBV7-3 to TRBJ1-1, with unresolved D. CDR3 length: 13 residues. V was trimmed by 3 bases and J by 1 base, leaving 6 bases between them. Germline V gene data show CDR1 as SGHTA and CDR2 as FQGTGA. In DNA, the CDR3 is TGTGCCAGCAGCTTGGCAGAGAACACTGAAGCTTTCTTT. This gives the protein CASSLAENTEAFF.

The chain employs TRBV10-3 and TRBJ1-5; no firm D call. The V end lost 4 bases, the J end lost 5 bases, and 12 bases lay between the germline ends. There are 14 residues in the CDR3. Germline V gene data show CDR1 as ENHRY and CDR2 as SYGVKD. CDR3 bases: TGTGCCATCAGTGGCGAAACCGCGGATCAGCCCCAGCATTTT. Translation gives CAISGETADQPQHF.

This clone was seen many times. Additional DNA sequences in this sample encode the identical CDR3. This CDR3 reads CASSPVGAETQYF. For the CDR3, the DNA is TGTGCCAGCAGCCCGGTGGGGGCAGAGACCCAGTACTTC. The rearrangement links TRBV5-4 to TRBJ2-5; TRBD1 is a possible D gene (6 bases). Germline V gives CDR1 SGHNT, CDR2 YYREEE (reference sequence). V shed 4 bases and J shed 4 bases, with 11 bases lying between them. The CDR3 length is 13 residues. Combining the CDR3 with reference TRBV5-4 and TRBJ2-5 gives the whole variable domain ETGVTQSPTHLIKTRGQQVTLRCSSQSGHNTVSWYQQALGQGPQFIFQYYREEENGRGNFPPRFSGLQFPNYSSELNVNALELDDSALYLCASSPVGAETQYFGPGTRLLVL.

V and J are TRBV5-1 and TRBJ2-7; the match to TRBD1 covers 10 bases. Trimming took 5 bases from V and 5 from J; bases not matched to a gene: 4. CDR1 SGHRS and CDR2 YFSETQ come from the germline V gene. CDR3 length: 13 residues. The CDR3 sequence: CASRGTGAHEQYF. CDR3 DNA sequence: TGCGCCAGCAGGGGGACAGGGGCGCACGAGCAGTACTTC. The full variable domain, in which reference TRBV5-1 and TRBJ2-7 provide the parts outside the CDR3, is KAGVTQTPRYLIKTRGQQVTLSCSPISGHRSVSWYQQTPGQGLQFLFEYFSETQRNKGNFPGRFSGRQFSNSRSEMNVSTLELGDSALYLCASRGTGAHEQYFGPGTRLTVT.

This clone is a singleton in its sample. The V and J genes are TRBV19 and TRBJ2-4; D remains ambiguous. This CDR3 spans 15 amino acids. Trimming shortened V by 0 bases and J by 0 bases, and 6 bases separated the two germline ends. Germline-derived CDR1 and CDR2 are LNHDA and SQIVND (reference sequence). CDR3 sequence reads: CASSIDGRAKNIQYF. Written as DNA, the CDR3 is TGTGCCAGTAGTATAGATGGCAGAGCCAAAAACATTCAGTACTTC.

The chain employs TRBV6-6 and TRBJ1-5, with TRBD1 identical over 7 bases. The length of the CDR3 is 16 residues. The germline gives CDR1 MNHNY, CDR2 SVGAGI (reference sequence). V lost 0 bases and J lost 5; bases outside the gene matches: 7. The CDR3 is CASSYSGNRGDQPQHF. DNA of the CDR3: TGTGCCAGCAGTTACTCGGGGAACAGGGGCGATCAGCCCCAGCATTTT.

This chain connects TRBV27 to TRBJ1-3; D remains unclear. Deletions cut 4 bases from V and 4 bases from J, with 17 bases between. Germline V gene lookup returns CDR1 MNHEY and CDR2 SMNVEV (reference sequence). The CDR3 has 16 amino acids. DNA of the CDR3: TGTGCCAGCAGTTCGCGGAGGCAGGACGAGGGAAACACCATATATTTT. This codes for CASSSRRQDEGNTIYF.

The V and J genes are TRBV7-8 and TRBJ1-3, with 8 bases fitting TRBD1. The CDR3 is made up of 17 amino acids. Germline CDR1 SGHVS, CDR2 FQNEAQ. Losses at the gene ends were 7 bases for V and 0 bases for J; bases not matched to a gene: 11. The CDR3 here is CASTVFGTGHSGNTIYF. CDR3 nucleotide sequence: TGTGCCAGCACCGTCTTCGGGACAGGCCACTCTGGAAACACCATATATTTT.

V and J are TRBV3-1 (or the pseudogene TRBV3-2) and TRBJ1-2, with 7 bases aligning to TRBD1. V gave up 4 bases and J gave up 5 bases; unmatched junction bases: 10. The germline CDR1 and CDR2 sequences are LGHDT and YNNKEL (reference sequence). The CDR3 contains 15 residues. CDR3 in DNA: TGTGCCAGCAGCCTCCTTGGCAGGGGGGAGTATGGCTACACCTTC. Protein sequence: CASSLLGRGEYGYTF.

The chain couples TRBV3-1 (or the pseudogene TRBV3-2) to TRBJ2-5, with D possibly TRBD2 on 6 matching bases. Between the trimmed V and J ends, which lost 5 bases and 5 bases, there was a span of 9 bases. The CDR3 has 12 residues. In germline, CDR1 is LGHDT, CDR2 YNNKEL (reference sequence). In DNA, the CDR3 is TGTGCCAGCAGCAATGGAGGGGAGACCCAGTACTTC. Translation gives CASSNGGETQYF.

The chain recombines TRBV27 with TRBJ1-5; 7 bases line up with TRBD1. V dropped 5 bases and J dropped 0; count of bases not matched to a gene: 16. In germline, CDR1 is MNHEY, CDR2 SMNVEV (reference sequence). The length of the CDR3 is 19 residues. The CDR3 sequence is CASSMLSTGTLGSNQPQHF. For the CDR3, the DNA is TGTGCCAGCAGTATGCTGTCGACAGGGACTTTAGGTAGCAATCAGCCCCAGCATTTT.

The rearrangement joins TRBV3-1 (or the pseudogene TRBV3-2) to TRBJ1-2; D is uncertain. Looked up from germline, CDR1 is LGHDT and CDR2 is YNNKEL (reference sequence). V shed 5 bases and J shed 4 bases, with 11 bases lying between them. The CDR3 runs 13 residues. This CDR3 is CASSAGELYGYTF. The CDR3 DNA follows: TGTGCCAGCAGCGCGGGAGAACTCTATGGCTACACCTTC.

This clone was counted between two and nine times. The rearrangement uses TRBV3-1 (or the pseudogene TRBV3-2) and TRBJ2-7; D gene ambiguous. With 1 base removed from V and 6 bases from J, the gap between germline ends came to 7 bases. Germline V gene sequence: CDR1 LGHDT, CDR2 YNNKEL (reference sequence). The CDR3 sequence is 12 residues long. In DNA form, the CDR3 reads TGTGCCAGCAGCCAAGCCGAGGCCGAGCAGTACTTC. Its translation is CASSQAEAEQYF.

J is TRBJ2-7 and V is TRBV5-1, with 9 bases identical to TRBD1. CDR1 is SGHRS, CDR2 YFSETQ, per germline. The CDR3 length is 14 residues. Germline trimming cut 10 bases from V and 6 bases from J; bases unmatched to any gene: 14. This CDR3 reads CAPGGQGPRGEQYF. In nucleotides, the CDR3 is TGCGCCCCTGGGGGACAGGGACCTCGAGGCGAGCAGTACTTC.

The chain links TRBV7-2 to TRBJ1-4, with 10 bases matching TRBD1. CDR1 SGHTA and CDR2 FQGNSA come from the germline V gene. The CDR3 is made up of 15 amino acids. V was clipped by 5 bases and J by 5 bases; unmatched bases: 5. The CDR3 is CASSATGGRNEKLFF. The DNA of the CDR3 is TGTGCCAGCAGCGCGACAGGGGGCCGGAATGAAAAACTGTTTTTT.

The gene calls are TRBV18 and TRBJ2-4; 8 nucleotides line up with TRBD1. In germline, CDR1 is KGHSH, CDR2 LQKENI. Trimming cost V 4 bases and J 4 bases; bases outside gene matches: 3. There are 14 residues in the CDR3. The DNA of the CDR3 is TGTGCCAGCTCACTGGACAGGGTAAAAAACATTCAGTACTTC. It codes for CASSLDRVKNIQYF.

The gene calls are TRBV2 and TRBJ2-7; D uncertain. The germline gives CDR1 SNHLY, CDR2 FYNNEI. The V gene lost 5 bases and the J gene lost 4 bases, with 3 bases spanning the gap. The CDR3 spans 10 residues. CDR3 in amino acids: CASSRYEQYF. The CDR3 DNA reads as TGTGCCAGCAGTCGGTACGAGCAGTACTTC. Full variable domain (remainder filled in from reference TRBV2 and TRBJ2-7): EPEVTQTPSHQVTQMGQEVILRCVPISNHLYFYWYRQILGQKVEFLVSFYNNEISEKSEIFDDQFSVERPDGSNFTLKIRSTKLEDSAMYFCASSRYEQYFGPGTRLTVT.